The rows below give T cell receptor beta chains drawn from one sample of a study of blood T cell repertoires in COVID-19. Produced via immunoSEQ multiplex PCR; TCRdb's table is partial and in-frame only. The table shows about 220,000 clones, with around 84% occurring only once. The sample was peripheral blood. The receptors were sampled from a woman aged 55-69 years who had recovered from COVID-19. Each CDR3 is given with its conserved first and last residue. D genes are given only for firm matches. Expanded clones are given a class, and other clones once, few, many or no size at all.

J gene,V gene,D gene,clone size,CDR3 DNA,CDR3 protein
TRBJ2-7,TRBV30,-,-,TGTGCCTGGAGTGTATCTGGGGCTCGGATCTACGAGCAGTACTTC,CAWSVSGARIYEQYF
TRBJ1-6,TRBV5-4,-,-,TGTGCCAGCAGCTCTATAGGCGGGGGTAATTCACCCCTCCACTTT,CASSSIGGGNSPLHF
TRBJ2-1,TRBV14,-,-,TGTGCCAGCAGCCAAGAAGGTCGACTACTTAGAACAGACAATGAGCAGTTCTTC,CASSQEGRLLRTDNEQFF
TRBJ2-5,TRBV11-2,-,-,TGTGCCAGCAGCTTGCCCGAGGGAACCCAGTACTTC,CASSLPEGTQYF
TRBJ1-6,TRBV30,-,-,TGTGCCTCCTCAAGTCAAAGTCTAGGGGATTCACCCCTCCACTTT,CASSSQSLGDSPLHF
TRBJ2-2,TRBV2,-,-,TGTGCCAGCAGTGTTAGAAATACCGGGGAGCTGTTTTTT,CASSVRNTGELFF
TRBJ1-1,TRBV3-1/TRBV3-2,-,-,TGTGCCAGCAGCCAGGCGGGTCGGGGTGCTTTCTTT,CASSQAGRGAFF
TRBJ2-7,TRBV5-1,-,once,TGCGCCAGCAAAAACGTCGGGAGCTACGAGCAGTACTTC,CASKNVGSYEQYF
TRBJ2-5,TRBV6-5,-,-,TGTGCCAGCAGTCCCCGGGACTCACAAGAGACCCAGTACTTC,CASSPRDSQETQYF
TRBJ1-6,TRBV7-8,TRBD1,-,TGTGCCAGCAGCCCCCGGACAGGAGGCTCCTATAATTCACCCCTCCACTTT,CASSPRTGGSYNSPLHF
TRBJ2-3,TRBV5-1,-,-,TGCGCCAGCAGCTTGTGGGGGCTCGAAGATACGCAGTATTTT,CASSLWGLEDTQYF
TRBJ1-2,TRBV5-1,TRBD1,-,TGCGCCAGCAGCTTGGCCGGTCAGGGGGATGGCTACACCTTC,CASSLAGQGDGYTF